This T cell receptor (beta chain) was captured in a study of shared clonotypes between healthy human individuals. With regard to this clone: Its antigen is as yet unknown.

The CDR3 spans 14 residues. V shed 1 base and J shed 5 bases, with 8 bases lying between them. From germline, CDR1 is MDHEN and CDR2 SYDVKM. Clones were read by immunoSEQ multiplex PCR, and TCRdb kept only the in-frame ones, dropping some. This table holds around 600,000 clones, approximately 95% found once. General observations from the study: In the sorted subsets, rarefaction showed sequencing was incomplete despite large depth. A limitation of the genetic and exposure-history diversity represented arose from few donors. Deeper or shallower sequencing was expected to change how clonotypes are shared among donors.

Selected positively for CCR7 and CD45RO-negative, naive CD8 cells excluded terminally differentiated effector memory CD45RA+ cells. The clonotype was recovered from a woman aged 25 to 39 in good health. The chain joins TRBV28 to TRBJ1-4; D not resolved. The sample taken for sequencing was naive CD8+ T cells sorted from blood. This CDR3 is CASSLSRQNEKLFF. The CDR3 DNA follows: TGTGCCAGCAGTTTATCCCGTCAAAATGAAAAACTGTTTTTT.